What follows are 22 T cell receptor beta chains derived from one specimen sequenced in a study of blood T cells in healthy people across ages. The second PCR ran about 6 to 12 cycles with a sample-barcoded 5' primer and J-beta primers. TCRdb reprocessed the 5' RACE reads via MiXCR and lists one record per CDR3 protein. This table has over 750,000 distinct CDR3 sequences, 20% to 25% appearing once. These data were also filed under a second study, of T cells of mothers and their children.

The sample was blood. Source of these receptors: a boy younger than 18 in good health.

The rearrangement joins TRBV12-3 or TRBV12-4 to TRBJ2-7; no clear D gene. The CDR3 length is 15 residues. With 2 bases removed from V and 5 bases from J, the gap between germline ends came to 16 bases. The chain's CDR3 is CASSLLSGRRDEQYF. The CDR3 region has the DNA TGTGCCAGCAGTTTACTCTCGGGCCGACGGGACGAGCAGTACTTC.

This clonotype showed up many times. The chain has TRBV5-1 and TRBJ2-3, with D hard to call. This CDR3 is built from 14 residues. Trimming removed 1 base from V and 4 bases from J, with 10 bases in between. The germline V gene has CDR1 SGHRS and CDR2 YFSETQ. CDR3 protein: CASSLIRAPDTQYF. CDR3 DNA: TGCGCCAGCAGCTTGATAAGGGCCCCAGATACGCAGTATTTT.

This clonotype appeared a few times. The junction departs from the called germline gene at one end, perhaps through a read error. The chain joins TRBV6-6 to TRBJ1-4; a weak D match, TRBD1 (5 bases). CDR1 is MNHNY, CDR2 SVGAGI, per germline (reference sequence). This CDR3 has 14 amino acids. CDR3 residues: CTSSYGGSNEKLFF. CDR3 DNA: TGTACCAGCAGTTACGGGGGAAGTAATGAAAAACTGTTTTTT.

The rearrangement joins TRBV3-1 to TRBJ1-2; TRBD1 is a possible D gene (6 bases). Germline V CDR1 and CDR2: LGHDT, YNNKEL (reference sequence). V gave up 5 bases and J gave up 14 bases, with 18 bases separating them. The CDR3 length is 12 residues. In DNA form, the CDR3 reads TGTGCCAGCAGCTATACTCAGGGGTTTCGGACCTTC. This encodes CASSYTQGFRTF.

This chain's CDR3 is CASSAASGGASGANVLTF. The DNA of the CDR3 is TGTGCCAGCAGTGCCGCTAGCGGGGGGGCCTCTGGGGCCAACGTCCTGACTTTC. This sequence joins TRBV12-3 or TRBV12-4 and TRBJ2-6, with 12 bases that match TRBD2. V shed 5 bases, J shed 0 bases, and the junction held 5 bases outside the gene matches. This CDR3 region has 18 residues.

The sample holds a few counts of this clonotype. The rearrangement links TRBV6-4 to TRBJ2-2, with D unresolved. Trimming removed 2 bases from V and 7 bases from J, with 5 bases in between. Per the germline V gene, CDR1 is MRHNA and CDR2 is SNTAGT. This CDR3 comprises 12 residues. Here the CDR3 reads CASSDNDGELFF. The CDR3 nucleotides are TGTGCCAGCAGTGACAACGACGGGGAGCTGTTTTTT.

This clonotype appeared a few times. This chain links TRBV5-1 with TRBJ1-6; the D is unclear. Germline loops: CDR1 SGHRS, CDR2 YFSETQ. The CDR3 length is 13 residues. The V end was cut by 5 bases, the J end by 8 bases, with 11 bases between. The CDR3 sequence: CASSTGIDSPLHF. The CDR3, as DNA: TGCGCCAGCAGTACCGGGATCGATTCACCCCTCCACTTT.

There are a few counts of this clonotype. The genes are TRBV27 and TRBJ2-7; D perhaps matches TRBD2 (6 bases). V shed 6 bases and J shed 2 bases, with 17 bases lying between them. CDR1 MNHEY and CDR2 SMNVEV come from the germline V gene (reference sequence). The CDR3 has 15 residues. The CDR3 DNA follows: TGTGCCAGCAGGGGCGGGGCAGGGAATACCTACGAGCAGTACTTC. Translated, it gives CASRGGAGNTYEQYF.

The genes are TRBV12-3 or TRBV12-4 and TRBJ2-1; TRBD2 is a possible D gene (6 bases). Judging by the DNA end, TRBJ2-7 fits better; the J call may be wrong. This CDR3 has 14 amino acids. CDR3 sequence reads: CASSNRDSYYEQYF. The DNA of the CDR3 is TGTGCCAGCAGTAACCGGGACTCATATTACGAGCAGTACTTC.

This clonotype has only a few counts. This chain joins TRBV19 and TRBJ1-2; 7 bases map to TRBD1. CDR1 is LNHDA, CDR2 SQIVND, per germline (reference sequence). The CDR3 has 15 amino acids. The J segment lost 8 bases and the V segment lost 5 bases, leaving 14 bases of the junction unmatched. The CDR3 coding sequence is TGTGCCAGTAGTGAAACAGGGGCCCCCTTGGGAGGCTACACCTTC. It specifies CASSETGAPLGGYTF.

The rearrangement links TRBV12-3 or TRBV12-4 to TRBJ1-6; D gene ambiguous. The CDR3 contains 15 residues. The V gene lost 1 base and the J gene lost 5 bases, with 9 bases spanning the gap. CDR3 nucleotide sequence: TGTGCCAGCAGTTTAGGCCTCTATAATAATTCACCCCTCCACTTT. Translation gives CASSLGLYNNSPLHF.

V usage is TRBV18 and J usage is TRBJ1-2; D not resolved. Trimming left V 6 bases short and J 11 bases short, with 19 bases between. The germline CDR1 and CDR2 sequences are KGHSH and LQKENI. This CDR3 region has 13 residues. CDR3 amino acids: CASSRGGSPWYTF. The CDR3 nucleotides are TGTGCCAGCTCCCGTGGTGGTAGTCCCTGGTACACCTTC. Supplemented by reference TRBV18 and TRBJ1-2, the full variable domain reads NAGVMQNPRHLVRRRGQEARLRCSPMKGHSHVYWYRQLPEEGLKFMVYLQKENIIDESGMPKERFSAEFPKEGPSILRIQQVVRGDSAAYFCASSRGGSPWYTFGSGTRLTVV.

In its sample, this clonotype was seen once. V is TRBV12-3 or TRBV12-4 and J is TRBJ2-5; 9 bases match TRBD2. V dropped 5 bases and J dropped 5; count of bases not matched to a gene: 21. The CDR3 loop spans 19 amino acids. CDR3 nucleotides: TGTGCCAGCAGTCAAGGACTAGCGAACACTATCGGTCGGGAGGAGACCCAGTACTTC. This sequence encodes CASSQGLANTIGREETQYF.

The genes are TRBV2 and TRBJ1-4; tentatively, D is TRBD1 (5 bases). This CDR3 comprises 15 residues. Deletions cut 3 bases from V and 8 bases from J, with 16 bases between. Germline assignment: CDR1 SNHLY and CDR2 FYNNEI. CDR3 sequence: CASSDQGGEFEKLFF. The CDR3 DNA is TGTGCCAGCAGTGATCAGGGAGGGGAGTTCGAAAAACTGTTTTTT.

The chain recombines TRBV24-1 with TRBJ2-5; 7 positions agree with TRBD1. The CDR3 length is 16 residues. Germline CDR1 KGHDR, CDR2 SFDVKD. J gave up 3 bases and V 2 bases, and 8 bases lay outside the gene matches. This chain's CDR3 is CATSDSWDSDKETQYF. CDR3 in DNA: TGTGCCACCAGTGATTCCTGGGACAGTGATAAAGAGACCCAGTACTTC.

This clonotype showed up just once. This rearrangement joins TRBV2 to TRBJ2-1; a possible D gene is TRBD2 (5 bases). V lost 2 bases, J lost 15 bases, and 5 bases lay in between. CDR1 is SNHLY and CDR2 is FYNNEI in the germline V gene. This CDR3 region has 9 residues. The CDR3 DNA reads TGTGCCAGCAGTGAACGGGGGTTCTTC. Protein product: CASSERGFF. The variable domain in full, completed from reference TRBV2 and TRBJ2-1, reads EPEVTQTPSHQVTQMGQEVILRCVPISNHLYFYWYRQILGQKVEFLVSFYNNEISEKSEIFDDQFSVERPDGSNFTLKIRSTKLEDSAMYFCASSERGFFGPGTRLTVL.

The sample holds a few counts of this clonotype. The chain has TRBV12-5 and TRBJ2-5, with TRBD1 matching over 8 bases. CDR1 and CDR2 from the germline V gene are LGHNT and FRNRAP. Losses at the gene ends were 6 bases for V and 5 bases for J; bases not matched to a gene: 8. The CDR3 length is 14 residues. The CDR3 region is CASGPGTGGETQYF. The CDR3 DNA sequence: TGTGCTAGTGGCCCCGGGACAGGAGGGGAGACCCAGTACTTC.

This clonotype occurred a few times. The chain links TRBV7-2 to TRBJ1-1, with TRBD1 as a possible D gene (5 bases). This CDR3 spans 13 amino acids. Germline V CDR1 and CDR2: SGHTA, FQGNSA. The V gene lost 6 bases and the J gene lost 8 bases, with 16 bases spanning the gap. The CDR3 DNA reads TGTGCCAGCAGTAGGACTGGGGGACCCGAAGCTTTCTTT. Protein: CASSRTGGPEAFF.

For the CDR3, the DNA is TGTGCCAGCAGCACGGAAAAGGAGCAGTTCTTC. Translating it yields CASSTEKEQFF. The gene calls are TRBV28 and TRBJ2-5, with D unresolved. With the DNA end fitting TRBJ2-1 better, the J assignment may be wrong. The CDR3 length is 11 residues. Germline V gene lookup returns CDR1 MDHEN and CDR2 SYDVKM.

The chain links TRBV3-1 to TRBJ2-1; 10 bases map to TRBD2. Germline V gene data show CDR1 as LGHDT and CDR2 as YNNKEL (reference sequence). J lost 7 bases, V lost 4 bases, and 10 bases had no gene match. The CDR3 extends over 16 amino acids. CDR3 DNA: TGTGCCAGCAGCCGGCTTAAGCGGGAGGGCCGTAATGAGCAGTTCTTC. Amino acids: CASSRLKREGRNEQFF.

This clonotype was recorded a few times. The V call is TRBV10-3, the J call TRBJ2-5; no firm D call. The J call may be incorrect, as the DNA end agrees better with TRBJ2-7. CDR3 size: 14 residues. The germline CDR1 and CDR2 sequences are ENHRY and SYGVKD. CDR3 bases: TGTGCCATCAGTGAGTCGACCGGCTACTACGAGCAGTACTTC. Translation: CAISESTGYYEQYF.

This clonotype was detected only a few times. A junction end diverges from the germline sequence, so it may reflect a read error. CDR3 in DNA: TGCGCCAGCAGCACCCCCAGTTACTTC. As protein: CASSTPSYF. The V and J genes are TRBV5-1 and TRBJ2-1; D is unresolved. The CDR3 contains 9 residues. Germline V lookup: CDR1 SGHRS, CDR2 YFSETQ.